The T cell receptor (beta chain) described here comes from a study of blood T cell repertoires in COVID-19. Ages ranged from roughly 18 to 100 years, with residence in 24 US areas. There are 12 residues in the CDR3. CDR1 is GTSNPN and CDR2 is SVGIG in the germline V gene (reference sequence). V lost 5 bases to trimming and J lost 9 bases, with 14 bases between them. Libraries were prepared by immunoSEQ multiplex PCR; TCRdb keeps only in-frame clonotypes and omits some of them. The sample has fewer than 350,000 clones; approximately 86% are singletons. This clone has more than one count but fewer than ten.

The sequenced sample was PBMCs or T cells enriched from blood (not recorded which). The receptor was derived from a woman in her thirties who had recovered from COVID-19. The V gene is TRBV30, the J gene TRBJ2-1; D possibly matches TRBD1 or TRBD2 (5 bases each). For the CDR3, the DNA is TGTGCCTGGGGGGGAGTATTGGGTGAGCAGTTCTTC. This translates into CAWGGVLGEQFF. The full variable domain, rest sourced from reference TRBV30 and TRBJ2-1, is SQTIHQWPATLVQPVGSPLSLECTVEGTSNPNLYWYRQAAGRGLQLLFYSVGIGQISSEVPQNLSASRPQDRQFILSSKKLLLSDSGFYLCAWGGVLGEQFFGPGTRLTVL.